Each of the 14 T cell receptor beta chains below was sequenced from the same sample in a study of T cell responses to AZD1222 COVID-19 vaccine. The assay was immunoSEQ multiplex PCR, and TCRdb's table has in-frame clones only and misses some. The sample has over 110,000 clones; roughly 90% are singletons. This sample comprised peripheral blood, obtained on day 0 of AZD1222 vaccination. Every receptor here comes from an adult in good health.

The CDR3 region has the DNA TGCGCCAGCAGCCGAGGTCCGGGGACTGAAGCTTTCTTT. Protein sequence: CASSRGPGTEAFF. This chain connects TRBV4-1 to TRBJ1-1; D gene uncertain. V lost 4 bases, J lost 5 bases, and 11 bases lay in between. Germline V gives CDR1 MGHRA, CDR2 YSYEKL. This CDR3 has 13 amino acids.

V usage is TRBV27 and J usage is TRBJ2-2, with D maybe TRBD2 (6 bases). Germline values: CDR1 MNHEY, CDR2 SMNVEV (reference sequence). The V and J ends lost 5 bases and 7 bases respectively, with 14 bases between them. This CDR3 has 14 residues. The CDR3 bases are TGTGCCAGCAGTCCGGGACTCCTGAGCGGGGAGCTGTTTTTT. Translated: CASSPGLLSGELFF.

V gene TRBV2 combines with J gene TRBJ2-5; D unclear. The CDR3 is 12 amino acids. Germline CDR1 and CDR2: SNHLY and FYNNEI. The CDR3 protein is CANSIVGETQYF. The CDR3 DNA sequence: TGTGCTAACTCTATTGTCGGTGAGACCCAGTACTTC.

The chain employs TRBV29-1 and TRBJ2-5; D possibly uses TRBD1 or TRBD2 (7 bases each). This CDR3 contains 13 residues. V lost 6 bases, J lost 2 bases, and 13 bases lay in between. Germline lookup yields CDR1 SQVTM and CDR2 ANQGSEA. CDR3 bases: TGCAGCGTCCCAGGGGGGGGGCAAGAGACCCAGTACTTC. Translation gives CSVPGGGQETQYF.

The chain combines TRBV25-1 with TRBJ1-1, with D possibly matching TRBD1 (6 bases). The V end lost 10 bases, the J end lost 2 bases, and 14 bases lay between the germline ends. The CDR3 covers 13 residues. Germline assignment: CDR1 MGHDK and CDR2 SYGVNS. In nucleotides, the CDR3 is TGTGCCACCAGGACAGACCTAAACACTGAAGCTTTCTTT. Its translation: CATRTDLNTEAFF.

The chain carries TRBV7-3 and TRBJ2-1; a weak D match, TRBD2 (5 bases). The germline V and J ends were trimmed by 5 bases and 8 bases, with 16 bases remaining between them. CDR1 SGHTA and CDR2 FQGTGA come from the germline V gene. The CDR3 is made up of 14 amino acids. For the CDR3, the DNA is TGTGCCAGCAGCCCAACTAGGGCAAGCCATGAGCAGTTCTTC. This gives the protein CASSPTRASHEQFF.

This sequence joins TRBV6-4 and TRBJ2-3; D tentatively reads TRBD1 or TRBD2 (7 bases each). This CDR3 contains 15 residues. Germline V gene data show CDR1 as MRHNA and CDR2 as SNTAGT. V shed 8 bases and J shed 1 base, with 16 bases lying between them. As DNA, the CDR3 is TGTGCCAGCCGGGAGGAAGGGGGCGGCACAGATACGCAGTATTTT. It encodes CASREEGGGTDTQYF.

CDR3 amino acids: CAWRENSLRISGGAQHF. CDR3 coding DNA: TGTGCCTGGAGGGAGAACAGCCTTCGGATCTCGGGGGGGGCCCAGCATTTT. This sequence joins TRBV30 and TRBJ1-5; D might be TRBD1 (5 bases). There are 17 residues in the CDR3. Germline V gene data show CDR1 as GTSNPN and CDR2 as SVGIG (reference sequence). The V end was cut by 3 bases, the J end by 11 bases, with 29 bases between.

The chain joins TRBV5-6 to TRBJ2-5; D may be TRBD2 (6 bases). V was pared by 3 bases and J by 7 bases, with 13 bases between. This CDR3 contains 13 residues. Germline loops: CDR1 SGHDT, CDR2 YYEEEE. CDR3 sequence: CASSWAGTGTQYF. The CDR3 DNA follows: TGTGCCAGCAGCTGGGCGGGGACGGGGACCCAGTACTTC.

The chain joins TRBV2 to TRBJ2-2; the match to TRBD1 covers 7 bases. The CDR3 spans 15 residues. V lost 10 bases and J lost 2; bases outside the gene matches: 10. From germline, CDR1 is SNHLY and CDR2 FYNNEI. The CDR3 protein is CATQKTGSNTGELFF. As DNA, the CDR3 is TGTGCCACACAAAAGACAGGGTCTAACACCGGGGAGCTGTTTTTT.

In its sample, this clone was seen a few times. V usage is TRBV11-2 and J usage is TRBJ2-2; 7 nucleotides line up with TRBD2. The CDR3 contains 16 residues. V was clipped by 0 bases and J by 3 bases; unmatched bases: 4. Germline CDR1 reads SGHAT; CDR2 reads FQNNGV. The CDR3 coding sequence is TGTGCCAGCAGCTTAGATAGGGGACTACACACCGGGGAGCTGTTTTTT. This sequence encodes CASSLDRGLHTGELFF.

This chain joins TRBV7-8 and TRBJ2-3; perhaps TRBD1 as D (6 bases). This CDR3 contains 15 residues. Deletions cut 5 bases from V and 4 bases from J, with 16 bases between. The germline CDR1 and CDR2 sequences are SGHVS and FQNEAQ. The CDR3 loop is CASSPAPQGSDTQYF. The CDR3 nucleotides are TGTGCCAGCAGCCCAGCCCCACAGGGTTCAGATACGCAGTATTTT.

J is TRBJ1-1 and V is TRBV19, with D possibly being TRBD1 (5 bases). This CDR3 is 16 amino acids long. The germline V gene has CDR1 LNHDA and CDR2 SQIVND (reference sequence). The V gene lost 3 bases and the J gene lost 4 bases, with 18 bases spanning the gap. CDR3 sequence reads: CASSIGRQSIGTEAFF. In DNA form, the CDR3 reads TGTGCCAGTAGTATTGGACGACAGTCCATTGGCACTGAAGCTTTCTTT.

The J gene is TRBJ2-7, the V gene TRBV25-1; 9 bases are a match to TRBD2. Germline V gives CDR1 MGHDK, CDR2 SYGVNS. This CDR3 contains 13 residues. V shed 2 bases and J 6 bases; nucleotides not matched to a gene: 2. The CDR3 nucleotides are TGTGCCAGCAGTGAAGCACTAGCGGGCGAGCAGTACTTC. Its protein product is CASSEALAGEQYF.